This T cell receptor beta chain was retrieved from a study of blood T cell repertoires in COVID-19. At the level of the study: COVID-19 samples from acute and convalescent phases originated in the United States, Italy and Spain.

Libraries were prepared by immunoSEQ multiplex PCR; TCRdb keeps only in-frame clonotypes and omits some of them. The sample consists of approximately 140,000 clones, roughly 83% of them appearing once. The CDR3 length is 13 residues. CDR1 SGHTA and CDR2 FQGNSA come from the germline V gene. The ends lost 4 bases at V and 12 bases at J; junction bases unmatched: 10. The sequencing input was peripheral blood. The chain employs TRBV7-2 and TRBJ1-1; TRBD1 agrees at 8 bases. This sequence was found in a woman of 80 years or more with acute or convalescent COVID-19. The CDR3 nucleotides are TGTGCCAGCAGCTCGGACAGGGTGGGTTCATCTTTCTTT. Protein sequence: CASSSDRVGSSFF.